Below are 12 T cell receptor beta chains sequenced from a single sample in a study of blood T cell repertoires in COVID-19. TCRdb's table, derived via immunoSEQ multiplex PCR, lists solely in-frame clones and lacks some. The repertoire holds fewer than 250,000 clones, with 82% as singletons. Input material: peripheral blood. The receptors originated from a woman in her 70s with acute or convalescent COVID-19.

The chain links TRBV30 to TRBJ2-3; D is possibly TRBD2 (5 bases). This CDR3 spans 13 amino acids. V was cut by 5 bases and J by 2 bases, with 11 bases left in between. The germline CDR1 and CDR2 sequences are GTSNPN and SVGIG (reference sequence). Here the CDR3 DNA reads TGTGCCTGGGCACCGGGGATCACAGATACGCAGTATTTT. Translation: CAWAPGITDTQYF.

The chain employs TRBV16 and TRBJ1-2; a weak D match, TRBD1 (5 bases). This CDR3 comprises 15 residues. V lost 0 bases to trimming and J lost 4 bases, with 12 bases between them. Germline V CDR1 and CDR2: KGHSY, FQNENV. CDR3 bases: TGTGCCAGCAGCCAATCCTACGGGGGGGTCTATGGCTACACCTTC. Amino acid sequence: CASSQSYGGVYGYTF.

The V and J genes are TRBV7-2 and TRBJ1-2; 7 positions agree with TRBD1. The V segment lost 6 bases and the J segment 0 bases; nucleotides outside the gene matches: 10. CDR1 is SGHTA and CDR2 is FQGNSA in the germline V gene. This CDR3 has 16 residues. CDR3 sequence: CASSSQGGHPNYGYTF. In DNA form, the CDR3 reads TGTGCCAGCAGTTCGCAGGGGGGCCATCCTAACTATGGCTACACCTTC.

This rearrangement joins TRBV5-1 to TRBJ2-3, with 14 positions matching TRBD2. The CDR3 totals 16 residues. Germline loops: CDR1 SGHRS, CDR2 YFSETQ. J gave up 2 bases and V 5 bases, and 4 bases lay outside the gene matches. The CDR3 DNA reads TGCGCCAGCAGACGGACTAGCGGGGGGCCCACAGATACGCAGTATTTT. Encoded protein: CASRRTSGGPTDTQYF. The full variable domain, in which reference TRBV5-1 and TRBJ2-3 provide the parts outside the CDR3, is KAGVTQTPRYLIKTRGQQVTLSCSPISGHRSVSWYQQTPGQGLQFLFEYFSETQRNKGNFPGRFSGRQFSNSRSEMNVSTLELGDSALYLCASRRTSGGPTDTQYFGPGTRLTVL.

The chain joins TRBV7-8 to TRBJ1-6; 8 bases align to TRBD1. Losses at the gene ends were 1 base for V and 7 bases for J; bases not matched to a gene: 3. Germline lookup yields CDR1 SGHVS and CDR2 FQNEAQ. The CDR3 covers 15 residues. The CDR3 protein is CASSLGTGSNSPLHF. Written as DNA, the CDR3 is TGTGCCAGCAGCTTAGGGACAGGGTCCAATTCACCCCTCCACTTT.

The CDR3 DNA reads TGTGCCAGTAGTTCAACTACAGGGTTAAACTATGGCTACACCTTC. Translated: CASSSTTGLNYGYTF. V gene TRBV19 combines with J gene TRBJ1-2; possibly TRBD1 for D (6 bases). Trimming pared 5 bases from V and 2 bases from J, leaving 15 bases between. The germline V gene encodes CDR1 LNHDA and CDR2 SQIVND (reference sequence). The CDR3 has 15 residues.

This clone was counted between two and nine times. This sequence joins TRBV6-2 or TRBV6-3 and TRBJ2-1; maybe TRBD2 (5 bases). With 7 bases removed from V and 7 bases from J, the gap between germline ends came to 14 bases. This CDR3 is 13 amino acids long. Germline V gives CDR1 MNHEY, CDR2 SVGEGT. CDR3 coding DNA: TGTGCCAGCACCCCCCTTAGCGCAAATGAGCAGTTCTTC. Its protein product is CASTPLSANEQFF.

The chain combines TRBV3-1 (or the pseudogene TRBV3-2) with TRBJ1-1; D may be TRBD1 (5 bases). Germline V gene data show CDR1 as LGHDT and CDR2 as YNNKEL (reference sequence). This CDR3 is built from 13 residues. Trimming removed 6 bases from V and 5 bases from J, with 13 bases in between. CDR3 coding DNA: TGTGCCAGCAGTCCCTGGAGGGGTACTGAAGCTTTCTTT. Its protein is CASSPWRGTEAFF.

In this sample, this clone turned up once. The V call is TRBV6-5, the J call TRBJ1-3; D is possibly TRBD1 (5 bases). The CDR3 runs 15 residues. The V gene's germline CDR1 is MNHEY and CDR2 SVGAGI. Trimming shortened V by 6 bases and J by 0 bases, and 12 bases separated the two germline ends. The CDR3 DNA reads TGTGCCAGCAGCGGAAGGGACTTCTCTGGAAACACCATATATTTT. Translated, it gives CASSGRDFSGNTIYF.

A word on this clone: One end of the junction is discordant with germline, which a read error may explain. The CDR3 nucleotides read TGTGCTAGCAGCCCAGGACAGGGGGCGAATGAAAAACTGTTTTTT. Residues: CASSPGQGANEKLFF. This sequence joins TRBV7-7 and TRBJ1-4; 11 bases match TRBD1. CDR3 length: 15 amino acids. CDR1 and CDR2 (germline): SSHAT, FNYEAQ (reference sequence).

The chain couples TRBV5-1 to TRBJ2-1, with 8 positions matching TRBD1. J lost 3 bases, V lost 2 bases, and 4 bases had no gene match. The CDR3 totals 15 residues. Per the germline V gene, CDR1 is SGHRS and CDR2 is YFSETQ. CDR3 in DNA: TGCGCCAGCAGCTTAGCAGGGGGCGGCTACAATGAGCAGTTCTTC. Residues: CASSLAGGGYNEQFF.

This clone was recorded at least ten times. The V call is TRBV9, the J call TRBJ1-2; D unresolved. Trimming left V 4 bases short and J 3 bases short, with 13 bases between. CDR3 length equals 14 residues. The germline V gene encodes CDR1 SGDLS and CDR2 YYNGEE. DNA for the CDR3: TGTGCCAGCAGCCTTAGACTGGAGGACTATGGCTACACCTTC. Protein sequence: CASSLRLEDYGYTF.